One and the same sample provided the 4 T cell receptor beta chains below, sequenced in a study of blood T cell repertoires in COVID-19. Profiled with immunoSEQ multiplex PCR; TCRdb holds only in-frame clones, not every one. Here the sample spans some 460,000 clones, roughly nine tenths being singletons. Sequencing was performed on PBMCs or T cells enriched from blood (not recorded which). The source of these receptors is a young woman who had recovered from COVID-19.

V gene TRBV28 combines with J gene TRBJ2-5; 10 bases are shared with TRBD1. The germline V gene has CDR1 MDHEN and CDR2 SYDVKM. The CDR3 is 15 residues long. The V gene end was trimmed by 4 bases and the J gene end by 3 bases; junction bases not matched to a gene: 5. This CDR3 reads CASSSSGTGEETQYF. CDR3 DNA: TGTGCCAGCAGTTCTTCCGGGACAGGGGAAGAGACCCAGTACTTC. The whole variable domain, filled in from reference TRBV28 and TRBJ2-5, reads DVKVTQSSRYLVKRTGEKVFLECVQDMDHENMFWYRQDPGLGLRLIYFSYDVKMKEKGDIPEGYSVSREKKERFSLILESASTNQTSMYLCASSSSGTGEETQYFGPGTRLLVL.

J is TRBJ2-3 and V is TRBV7-9, with 11 positions matching TRBD2. CDR1 SEHNR and CDR2 FQNEAQ come from the germline V gene (reference sequence). The CDR3 extends over 16 amino acids. V was pared by 4 bases and J by 10 bases, with 13 bases of the junction left unmatched. The CDR3 bases are TGTGCCAGCAGCTCCACTAGCGGGGGCCTTCGGGGGGCGCAGTATTTT. Protein product: CASSSTSGGLRGAQYF.

This clone was detected only once. The V call is TRBV28, the J call TRBJ1-6; 7 bases match TRBD1. Germline loops: CDR1 MDHEN, CDR2 SYDVKM. Trimming took 7 bases from V and 7 from J; bases not matched to a gene: 10. The CDR3 runs to 15 residues. The CDR3 sequence: CASTEDRARNSPLHF. For the CDR3, the DNA is TGTGCCAGCACCGAAGACAGGGCTCGGAATTCACCCCTCCACTTT.

The J gene is TRBJ1-3, the V gene TRBV27; weak D call: TRBD1 (6 bases). This CDR3 has 13 amino acids. V was pared by 9 bases and J by 4 bases, with 13 bases between. The germline gives CDR1 MNHEY, CDR2 SMNVEV (reference sequence). CDR3 sequence (DNA): TGTGCCAGTGGCTGGGGGCTCGGAAACACCATATATTTT. It encodes CASGWGLGNTIYF.